This T cell receptor (beta chain) was observed in a study of OX40 agonist ivuxolimab in advanced cancers. Some clones are missing from TCRdb's copy, which holds only in-frame ones; the method was immunoSEQ multiplex PCR. Among about 130,000 clones listed, 85% to 95% were seen once. Per the germline V gene, CDR1 is SGHDT and CDR2 is YYEEEE. This CDR3 spans 13 amino acids. V lost 3 bases to trimming and J lost 7 bases; unmatched junction nucleotides: 6. This chain links TRBV5-6 with TRBJ1-2; TRBD1 agrees at 7 bases. This TCR was recovered from an adult with an advanced solid tumor such as melanoma, head and neck, liver or kidney cancer. The sequencing here drew on CD4+ or CD8+ T cells sorted from blood, taken in a trial of the OX40 agonist ivuxolimab. DNA of the CDR3: TGTGCCAGCAGCTCACAGGGGAGAGGTGGCTACACCTTC. It yields the protein CASSSQGRGGYTF.